A selection of T cell receptor beta chains follows, all from one sample in a study of vaccination effects on CD4 cells after COVID-19. For these TCRs, the target antigens are not known. Method: immunoSEQ multiplex PCR; TCRdb's copy keeps in-frame clones and lacks some. This sample has over 60,000 clones; around 69% occur once, and the top ten carry 2.8%. This material consisted of CD4+ T cells from PBMCs cultured with HCoV-NL63 spike peptides, taken before COVID-19 vaccination. These receptors were taken from a human donor who received a COVID-19 vaccine. CDR3s include the opening cysteine and the closing phenylalanine or tryptophan. Fields, in order: CDR3 length, V gene, D gene, clone size, J gene, CDR3 protein, CDR3 DNA. D genes are given only for firm matches. Size tells how often a clone was seen (once, few, many) or the class of an expanded clone, and some rows leave it out.

>16|TRBV5-1|-|-|TRBJ2-3
CASSLAGGLVTDTQYF
TGCGCCAGCAGCTTGGCCGGGGGGCTTGTCACAGATACGCAGTATTTT
>11|TRBV30|-|few|TRBJ1-1
CAWTSITEAFF
TGTGCCTGGACCTCAATCACTGAAGCTTTCTTT
>15|TRBV9|TRBD1|few|TRBJ2-3
CASSEDRVSTDTQYF
TGTGCCAGCAGCGAGGACAGGGTAAGCACAGATACGCAGTATTTT
>13|TRBV28|-|-|TRBJ1-4
CASSSTSGEKLFF
TGTGCCAGCAGCTCCACCAGCGGGGAAAAACTGTTTTTT
>15|TRBV2|-|-|TRBJ2-5
CASSGTAQGQETQYF
TGTGCCAGCAGTGGGACAGCCCAGGGGCAAGAGACCCAGTACTTC
>15|TRBV11-3|TRBD1|-|TRBJ2-1
CASSLGGTGRNEQFF
TGTGCCAGCAGCTTAGGCGGGACAGGGCGCAATGAGCAGTTCTTC
>14|TRBV9|-|few|TRBJ2-5
CASSKGGKQETQYF
TGTGCCAGCAGCAAAGGGGGGAAACAAGAGACCCAGTACTTC
>12|TRBV6-1|-|-|TRBJ1-1
CASSEGGTRQFF
TGTGCCAGCAGTGAAGGCGGGACCCGGCAGTTCTTT
>14|TRBV11-2|-|few|TRBJ2-1
CASSLARGGNEQFF
TGTGCCAGCAGCTTAGCACGGGGTGGCAATGAGCAGTTCTTC
>14|TRBV6-6|TRBD1|-|TRBJ2-5
CASSRGQGLKTQYF
TGTGCCAGCAGCCGCGGACAGGGCCTAAAGACCCAGTACTTC
>15|TRBV18|-|once|TRBJ1-3
CASSPIDGGGNTIYF
TGTGCCAGCTCACCAATCGATGGGGGAGGAAACACCATATATTTT
>17|TRBV12-5|TRBD1|-|TRBJ1-2
CASGLVLGGQANYGYTF
TGTGCTAGTGGTTTGGTACTAGGGGGACAGGCTAACTATGGCTACACCTTC
>16|TRBV19|TRBD1|-|TRBJ1-1
CASSFRQGNMNTEAFF
TGTGCCAGTAGTTTTCGACAGGGAAATATGAACACTGAAGCTTTCTTT
>12|TRBV12-3/TRBV12-4|-|-|TRBJ1-1
CASSFASLEAFF
TGTGCCAGCAGTTTCGCGAGCCTTGAAGCTTTCTTT
>15|TRBV2|-|-|TRBJ1-4
CASSSKGTFNEKLFF
TGTGCCAGCAGTTCTAAAGGGACCTTTAATGAAAAACTGTTTTTT
>14|TRBV25-1|-|-|TRBJ1-2
CASSEYRGGRGYTF
TGTGCCAGCAGTGAATATCGGGGAGGTCGGGGCTACACCTTC
>14|TRBV5-1|-|-|TRBJ2-5
CASSLGQHQETQYF
TGCGCCAGCAGCTTGGGACAGCATCAAGAGACCCAGTACTTC
>15|TRBV24-1|-|-|TRBJ2-5
CATSEPSGAGETQYF
TGTGCCACCAGTGAACCCTCAGGGGCAGGGGAGACCCAGTACTTC
>13|TRBV29-1|TRBD1|-|TRBJ2-5
CSVEGRGRETQYF
TGCAGCGTTGAGGGCAGGGGGCGAGAGACCCAGTACTTC
>16|TRBV7-9|TRBD2|few|TRBJ2-2
CASSLVAGVGTGELFF
TGTGCCAGCAGCTTAGTGGCGGGGGTCGGCACCGGGGAGCTGTTTTTT
>17|TRBV27|TRBD1|-|TRBJ1-6
CASSSKTGFSSTSPLHF
TGTGCCAGCAGTTCCAAGACAGGGTTCTCGTCTACGTCACCCCTCCACTTT
>13|TRBV3-1/TRBV3-2|-|-|TRBJ1-3
CASSGSAGNTIYF
TGTGCCAGCAGCGGGTCAGCTGGAAACACCATATATTTT
>14|TRBV29-1|TRBD1|-|TRBJ2-3
CSVGGQGQGDTQYF
TGCAGCGTTGGGGGACAGGGACAAGGGGATACGCAGTATTTT
>14|TRBV19|-|-|TRBJ2-3
CASTKSTSTDTQYF
TGTGCCAGCACCAAGAGTACTAGCACAGATACGCAGTATTTT
>12|TRBV2|-|-|TRBJ1-2
CASSDGIYGYTF
TGTGCCAGCAGTGATGGGATTTATGGCTACACCTTC
>15|TRBV7-2|-|-|TRBJ2-3
CASSLGPGGTDTQYF
TGTGCCAGCAGCTTAGGCCCGGGGGGCACAGATACGCAGTATTTT
>17|TRBV27|TRBD2|-|TRBJ2-4
CASHPGLAIGAKNIQYF
TGTGCCAGCCACCCGGGACTAGCGATCGGGGCCAAAAACATTCAGTACTTC
>16|TRBV24-1|TRBD1|once|TRBJ2-5
CATSDLRGPGEETQYF
TGTGCCACCAGTGACCTGAGGGGGCCAGGCGAAGAGACCCAGTACTTC
>17|TRBV5-8|TRBD2|-|TRBJ2-1
CASPRMGLAVSYNEQFF
TGTGCCAGCCCCCGGATGGGACTAGCGGTCTCCTACAATGAGCAGTTCTTC
>14|TRBV9|-|-|TRBJ1-5
CASSVGHQRQPQHF
TGTGCCAGCAGCGTAGGCCACCAAAGGCAGCCCCAGCATTTT
>18|TRBV7-3|-|-|TRBJ2-6
CASSPPRGGSSGANVLTF
TGTGCCAGCAGCCCCCCCCGCGGTGGGAGCTCTGGGGCCAACGTCCTGACTTTC
>12|TRBV19|TRBD1|-|TRBJ1-6
CASRQGWSPLHF
TGTGCCAGCCGACAGGGGTGGTCACCCCTCCACTTT
>17|TRBV4-2|-|-|TRBJ2-6
CASSQPTGDSGANVLTF
TGTGCCAGCAGCCAACCGACAGGAGACTCTGGGGCCAACGTCCTGACTTTC
>15|TRBV6-5|-|-|TRBJ2-2
CASSYSGLNTGELFF
TGTGCCAGCAGTTACTCCGGTCTGAACACCGGGGAGCTGTTTTTT
>17|TRBV3-1/TRBV3-2|TRBD1|-|TRBJ2-3
CASSQGIPGQSTDTQYF
TGTGCCAGCAGCCAAGGTATCCCGGGACAGAGCACAGATACGCAGTATTTT
>13|TRBV14|-|-|TRBJ2-1
CASSPRWTSEQFF
TGTGCCAGCAGCCCACGATGGACGTCTGAGCAGTTCTTC
>15|TRBV7-9|-|-|TRBJ2-4
CASSLEAGNQNIQYF
TGTGCCAGCAGCTTAGAGGCGGGGAACCAAAACATTCAGTACTTC
>13|TRBV19|TRBD1|-|TRBJ2-5
CASSRGQRETQYF
TGTGCCAGTAGTAGGGGACAGAGAGAGACCCAGTACTTC
>13|TRBV3-1/TRBV3-2|-|-|TRBJ1-5
CASSRQPNQPQHF
TGTGCCAGCAGCCGACAGCCCAATCAGCCCCAGCATTTT
>16|TRBV4-1|-|-|TRBJ2-3
CASSQVDRRSTDTQYF
TGCGCCAGCAGCCAAGTTGACCGTCGGAGCACAGATACGCAGTATTTT
>16|TRBV11-2|-|-|TRBJ1-4
CASSSISWTDFGKLFF
TGTGCCAGCAGCTCAATTAGTTGGACAGACTTCGGAAAACTGTTTTTT
>15|TRBV14|TRBD1|-|TRBJ2-2
CASSQGTGSTGELFF
TGTGCCAGCAGCCAAGGGACAGGGAGCACCGGGGAGCTGTTTTTT
>13|TRBV7-2|-|-|TRBJ1-1
CASSQPRNTEAFF
TGTGCCAGCAGCCAACCCCGAAACACTGAAGCTTTCTTT
>13|TRBV7-9|-|-|TRBJ2-3
CASSSLRADTQYF
TGTGCCAGCAGCTCCCTCAGGGCAGATACGCAGTATTTT